This T cell receptor (beta chain) was found in a study of blood T cell repertoires in COVID-19. About the research overall: Collection of acute and convalescent COVID-19 samples took place in the United States, Italy and Spain. T cells, B-cell-depleted T cells, or PBMCs provided the cDNA or gDNA that served as material.

This CDR3 comprises 15 residues. The V gene's germline CDR1 is LGHNA and CDR2 YSLEER. V lost 4 bases to trimming and J lost 0 bases; unmatched junction nucleotides: 2. Seattle researchers signed up patients amid active infection and tracked them longitudinally. Original analysis: How many nucleated cells were present was estimated from reference gene primer amplification. Only in-frame clones appear in the TCRdb table, and some are missing; sequencing was by immunoSEQ multiplex PCR. The DNA was the basis for D and trimming; V, J and clone size are from that table. The sample includes about 300,000 clones, about 87% of them seen just once.

The TCR sequence derives from a woman between 45 and 60 years old with COVID-19, enrolled during active disease. The sequencing input was peripheral blood. The chain employs TRBV4-3 and TRBJ1-4; 7 bases align to TRBD1. CDR3 DNA sequence: TGCGCCAGCAGCCCCGGACAGGCAACTAATGAAAAACTGTTTTTT. Translating it yields CASSPGQATNEKLFF.